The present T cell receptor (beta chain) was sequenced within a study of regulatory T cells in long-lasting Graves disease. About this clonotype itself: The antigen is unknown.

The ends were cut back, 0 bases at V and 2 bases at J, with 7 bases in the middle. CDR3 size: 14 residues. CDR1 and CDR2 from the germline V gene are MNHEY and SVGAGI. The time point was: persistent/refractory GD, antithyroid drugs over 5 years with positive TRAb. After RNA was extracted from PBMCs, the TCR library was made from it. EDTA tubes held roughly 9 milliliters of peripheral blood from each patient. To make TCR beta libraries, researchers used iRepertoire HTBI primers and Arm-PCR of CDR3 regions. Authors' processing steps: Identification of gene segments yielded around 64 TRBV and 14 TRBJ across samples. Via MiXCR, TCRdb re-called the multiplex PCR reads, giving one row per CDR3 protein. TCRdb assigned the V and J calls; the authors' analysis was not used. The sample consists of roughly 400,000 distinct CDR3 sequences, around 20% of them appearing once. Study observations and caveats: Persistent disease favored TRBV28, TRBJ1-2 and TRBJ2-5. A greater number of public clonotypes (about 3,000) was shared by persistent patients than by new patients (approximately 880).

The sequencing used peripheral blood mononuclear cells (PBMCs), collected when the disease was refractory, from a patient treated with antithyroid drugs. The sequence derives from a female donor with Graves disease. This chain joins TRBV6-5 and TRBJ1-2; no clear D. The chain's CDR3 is CASSYSRGNYGYTF. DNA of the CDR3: TGTGCCAGCAGTTACTCGAGAGGGAACTATGGCTACACCTTC.